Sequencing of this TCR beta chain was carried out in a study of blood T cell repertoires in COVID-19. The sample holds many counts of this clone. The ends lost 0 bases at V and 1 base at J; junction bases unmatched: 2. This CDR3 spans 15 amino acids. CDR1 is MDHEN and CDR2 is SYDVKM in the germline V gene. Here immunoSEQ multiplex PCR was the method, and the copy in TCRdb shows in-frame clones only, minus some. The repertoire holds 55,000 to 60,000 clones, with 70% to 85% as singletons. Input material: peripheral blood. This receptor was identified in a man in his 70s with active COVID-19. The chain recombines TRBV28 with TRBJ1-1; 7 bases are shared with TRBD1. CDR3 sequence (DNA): TGTGCCAGCAGTTTATGGGACAGGACGAACACTGAAGCTTTCTTT. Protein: CASSLWDRTNTEAFF.